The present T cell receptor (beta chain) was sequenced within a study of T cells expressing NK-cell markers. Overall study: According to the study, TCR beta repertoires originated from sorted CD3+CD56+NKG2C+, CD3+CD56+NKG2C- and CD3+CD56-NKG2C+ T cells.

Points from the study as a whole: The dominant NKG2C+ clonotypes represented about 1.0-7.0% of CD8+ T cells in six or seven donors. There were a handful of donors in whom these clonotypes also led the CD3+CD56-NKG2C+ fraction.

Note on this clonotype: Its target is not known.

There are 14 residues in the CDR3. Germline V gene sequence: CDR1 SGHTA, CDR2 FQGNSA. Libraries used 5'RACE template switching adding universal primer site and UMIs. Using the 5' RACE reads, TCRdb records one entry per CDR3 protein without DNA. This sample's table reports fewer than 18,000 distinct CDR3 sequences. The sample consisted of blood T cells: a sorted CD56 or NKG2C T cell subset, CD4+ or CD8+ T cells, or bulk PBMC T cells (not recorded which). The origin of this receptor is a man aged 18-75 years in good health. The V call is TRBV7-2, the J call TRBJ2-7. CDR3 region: CASRLAGDWGEQYF.